These T cell receptor beta chains were read from a single sample in a study of Ad26.COV2.S vaccination and SARS-CoV-2 variants. Measured with immunoSEQ multiplex PCR; TCRdb has only the in-frame clones, and not every one. The repertoire includes 350,000 to 450,000 clones, under 90% of them detected once, and about 8% sits in the top ten. The sample in question was peripheral blood, obtained in a trial of Ad26.COV2.S vaccine versus placebo. The source of these receptors is a person between 18 and 59 years old who received the Ad26.COV2.S COVID-19 vaccine or a placebo. CDR3s include the opening cysteine and the closing phenylalanine or tryptophan. The D gene is left open where the match is weak. Not all rows give a size; the values are once, few, many and, for expanded clones, a class.

d_call	j_call	v_call	clone_size	cdr3_nt	cdr3_aa
NA	TRBJ1-1	TRBV11-3	NA	TGTGCCAGCAGCTTATCGGGGCAAGGGGACACTGAAGCTTTCTTT	CASSLSGQGDTEAFF
NA	TRBJ2-1	TRBV6-4	NA	TGTGCCAGCAGTCCCCTACACAGCTCCTACAATGAGCAGTTCTTC	CASSPLHSSYNEQFF
TRBD1	TRBJ1-5	TRBV12-5	NA	TGTGCTAGTGGTTCAGCCGGGACAGCGTTGTCGATCGAGCCCCAGCATTTT	CASGSAGTALSIEPQHF
TRBD2	TRBJ2-7	TRBV7-9	NA	TGTGCCAGCAGCCCCAGACTAGCGGGAGGATCCTACGAGCAGTACTTC	CASSPRLAGGSYEQYF
NA	TRBJ1-3	TRBV6-2/TRBV6-3	NA	TGTGCCAGCAGTTACCCCCAAGGGGAACCTGGAAACACCATATATTTT	CASSYPQGEPGNTIYF
TRBD1	TRBJ1-1	TRBV5-4	NA	TGTGCCAGCAGCTTGGAGACAGGGAGCGCTGAAGCTTTCTTT	CASSLETGSAEAFF
NA	TRBJ1-3	TRBV4-3	few	TGCGCCAGCAGCCAAGAGGCATTGCCTGGAAACACCATATATTTT	CASSQEALPGNTIYF
NA	TRBJ2-1	TRBV29-1	NA	TGCAGCGTAGGCGTTGGCAATGAGCAGTTCTTC	CSVGVGNEQFF
NA	TRBJ1-2	TRBV21-1	NA	TGTGCCAGCAGCGCCCGACCCCGGGGCTATGGCTACACCTTC	CASSARPRGYGYTF
NA	TRBJ1-6	TRBV9	NA	TGTGCCAGCAGCGTAGAGGATTCACCCCTCCACTTT	CASSVEDSPLHF
TRBD1	TRBJ1-1	TRBV7-9	NA	TGTGCCAGCAGCCAGGGGGGATACACTGAAGCTTTCTTT	CASSQGGYTEAFF
NA	TRBJ1-2	TRBV3-1/TRBV3-2	NA	TGTGCCAGCAGCCAAGACCTTAACAGTCACTATGGCTACACCTTC	CASSQDLNSHYGYTF
NA	TRBJ2-3	TRBV3-1/TRBV3-2	NA	TGTGCCAGCAGCCAAGATAAAAAGTCAGCTCCCCTACCCACAGATACGCAGTATTTT	CASSQDKKSAPLPTDTQYF
TRBD2	TRBJ2-3	TRBV4-3	NA	TGCGCCAGCAGCCAAACAGCGGGGGCCGTAGATACGCAGTATTTT	CASSQTAGAVDTQYF
NA	TRBJ1-5	TRBV2	NA	TGTGCCAGCAGTGACGCGGGGGGCTACGGGGGGCCCCAGCATTTT	CASSDAGGYGGPQHF
TRBD2	TRBJ2-1	TRBV4-2	NA	TGTGCCAGCAGCCCTACTAGCGGGTCTTACAATGAGCAGTTCTTC	CASSPTSGSYNEQFF
NA	TRBJ2-1	TRBV2	NA	TGTGCCAGCGGCAGTCTCGGGAGAAGAAATGAGCAGTTCTTC	CASGSLGRRNEQFF
NA	TRBJ1-1	TRBV6-4	NA	TGTGCCAGCAGACCCGAAGGGAGGGGGAACACTGAAGCTTTCTTT	CASRPEGRGNTEAFF